The text below deals with one TCR beta chain. The antigen remains unidentified. This specimen belongs to a study of cytomegalovirus exposure and HLA in healthy donors. Points from the study as a whole: In a later analysis, donors in an Asian-associated ancestry cluster reportedly had fewer N-insertions in productive TCRs than the cohort mean. Researchers reported in a later analysis that common viral pathogens appeared linked to several top clusters. The authors later linked a missense DCLRE1C variant to TCR beta V- and J-gene trimming. Presence/absence comparisons presumed near-even sequencing depth among donors.

PCR used 60 Vbeta primers and 13 Jbeta primers. Data came from immunoSEQ multiplex PCR; TCRdb stores just in-frame clones and leaves some out. The repertoire holds about 140,000 clones, with around 84% as singletons. This CDR3 region has 16 residues. Germline V gene sequence: CDR1 SGHVS, CDR2 FQNEAQ. V was cut by 3 bases and J by 1 base, with 13 bases left in between. The sequenced material came from PBMCs. The chain links TRBV7-8 to TRBJ1-5, with D maybe TRBD1 (5 bases). This receptor was identified in a man in his fifties or sixties in good health and CMV-seronegative. The CDR3 loop is CASSLGYGGSNQPQHF. The CDR3 region has the DNA TGTGCCAGCAGCTTGGGATACGGGGGAAGCAATCAGCCCCAGCATTTT. Using reference TRBV7-8 and TRBJ1-5 for the parts outside the CDR3, the full variable domain is GAGVSQSPRYKVAKRGQDVALRCDPISGHVSLFWYQQALGQGPEFLTYFQNEAQLDKSGLPSDRFFAERPEGSVSTLKIQRTQQEDSAVYLCASSLGYGGSNQPQHFGDGTRLSIL.